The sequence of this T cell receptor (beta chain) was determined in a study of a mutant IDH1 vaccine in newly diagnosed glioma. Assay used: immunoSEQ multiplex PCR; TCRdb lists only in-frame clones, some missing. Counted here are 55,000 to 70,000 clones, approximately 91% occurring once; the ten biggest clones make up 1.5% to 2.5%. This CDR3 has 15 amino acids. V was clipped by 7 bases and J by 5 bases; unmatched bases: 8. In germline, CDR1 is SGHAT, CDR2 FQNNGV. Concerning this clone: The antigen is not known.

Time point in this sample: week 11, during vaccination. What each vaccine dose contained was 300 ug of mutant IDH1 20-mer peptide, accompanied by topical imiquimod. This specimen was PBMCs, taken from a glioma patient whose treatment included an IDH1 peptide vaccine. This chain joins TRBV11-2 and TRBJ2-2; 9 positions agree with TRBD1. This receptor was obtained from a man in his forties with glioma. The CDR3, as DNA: TGTGCCAGCACTTACACAGGGGGCTTGACCGGGGAGCTGTTTTTT. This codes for CASTYTGGLTGELFF.